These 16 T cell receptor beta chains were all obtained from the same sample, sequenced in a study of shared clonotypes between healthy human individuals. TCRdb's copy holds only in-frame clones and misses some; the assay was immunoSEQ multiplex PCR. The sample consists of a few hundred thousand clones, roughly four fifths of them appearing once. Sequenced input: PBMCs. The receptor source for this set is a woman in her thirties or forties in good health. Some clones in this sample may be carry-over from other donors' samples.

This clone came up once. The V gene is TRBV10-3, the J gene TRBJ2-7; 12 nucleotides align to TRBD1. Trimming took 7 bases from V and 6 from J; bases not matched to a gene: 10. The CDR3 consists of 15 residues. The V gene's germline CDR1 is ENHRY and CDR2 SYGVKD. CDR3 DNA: TGTGCCATCAAGGGCGGCGGGACAGGGGGCGCCGAGCAGTACTTC. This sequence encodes CAIKGGGTGGAEQYF.

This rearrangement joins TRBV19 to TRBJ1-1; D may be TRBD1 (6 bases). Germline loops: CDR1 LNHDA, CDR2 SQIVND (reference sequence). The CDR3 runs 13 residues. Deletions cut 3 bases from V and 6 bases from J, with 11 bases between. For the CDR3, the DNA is TGTGCCAGTAGTATGAGGACAGTCCCTGAAGCTTTCTTT. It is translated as CASSMRTVPEAFF. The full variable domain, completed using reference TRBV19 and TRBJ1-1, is DGGITQSPKYLFRKEGQNVTLSCEQNLNHDAMYWYRQDPGQGLRLIYYSQIVNDFQKGDIAEGYSVSREKKESFPLTVTSAQKNPTAFYLCASSMRTVPEAFFGQGTRLTVV.

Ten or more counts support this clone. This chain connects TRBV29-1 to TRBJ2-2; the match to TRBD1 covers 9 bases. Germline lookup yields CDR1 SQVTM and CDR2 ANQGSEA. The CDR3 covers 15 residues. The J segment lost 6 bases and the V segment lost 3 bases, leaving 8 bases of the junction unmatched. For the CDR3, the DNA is TGCAGCGTTGAGTGGGGACAGGGCGGCGCCGGGGAGCTGTTTTTT. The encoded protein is CSVEWGQGGAGELFF.

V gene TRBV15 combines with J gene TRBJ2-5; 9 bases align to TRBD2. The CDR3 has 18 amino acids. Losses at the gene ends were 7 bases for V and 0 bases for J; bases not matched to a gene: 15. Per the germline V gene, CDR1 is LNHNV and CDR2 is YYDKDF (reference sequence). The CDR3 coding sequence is TGTGCCACCAAGGCGCGGGAGGGCCGGGGGGTGTACCAAGAGACCCAGTACTTC. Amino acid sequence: CATKAREGRGVYQETQYF.

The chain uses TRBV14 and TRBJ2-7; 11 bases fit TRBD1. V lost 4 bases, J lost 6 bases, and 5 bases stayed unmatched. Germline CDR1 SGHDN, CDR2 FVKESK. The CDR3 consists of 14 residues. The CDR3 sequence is CASSPRTGGSEQYF. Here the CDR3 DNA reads TGTGCCAGCAGCCCACGGACAGGGGGCTCCGAGCAGTACTTC. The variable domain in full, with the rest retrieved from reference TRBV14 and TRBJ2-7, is EAGVTQFPSHSVIEKGQTVTLRCDPISGHDNLYWYRRVMGKEIKFLLHFVKESKQDESGMPNNRFLAERTGGTYSTLKVQPAELEDSGVYFCASSPRTGGSEQYFGPGTRLTVT.

In DNA, the CDR3 is TGTGCCGCCCAGGGGACAGGGGATGAAAAACTGTTTTTT. Amino acids: CAAQGTGDEKLFF. The chain joins TRBV28 to TRBJ1-4; 10 bases fit TRBD1. The CDR3 consists of 13 residues. CDR1 and CDR2 (germline): MDHEN, SYDVKM. V was clipped by 11 bases and J by 6 bases; unmatched bases: 6.

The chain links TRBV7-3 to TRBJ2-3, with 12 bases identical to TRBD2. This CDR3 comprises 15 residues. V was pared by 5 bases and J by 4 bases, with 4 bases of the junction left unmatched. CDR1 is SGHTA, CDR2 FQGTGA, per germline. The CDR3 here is CASSQLAGGADTQYF. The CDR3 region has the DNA TGTGCCAGCAGCCAACTAGCGGGAGGAGCAGATACGCAGTATTTT. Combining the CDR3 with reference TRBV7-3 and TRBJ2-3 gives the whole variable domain GAGVSQTPSNKVTEKGKYVELRCDPISGHTALYWYRQSLGQGPEFLIYFQGTGAADDSGLPNDRFFAVRPEGSVSTLKIQRTERGDSAVYLCASSQLAGGADTQYFGPGTRLTVL.

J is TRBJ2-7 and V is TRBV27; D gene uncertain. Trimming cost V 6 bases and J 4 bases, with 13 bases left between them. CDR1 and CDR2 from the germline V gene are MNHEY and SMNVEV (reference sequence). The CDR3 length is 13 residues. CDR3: CASSMGFRYEQYF. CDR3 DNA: TGTGCCAGCAGCATGGGATTCCGGTACGAGCAGTACTTC.

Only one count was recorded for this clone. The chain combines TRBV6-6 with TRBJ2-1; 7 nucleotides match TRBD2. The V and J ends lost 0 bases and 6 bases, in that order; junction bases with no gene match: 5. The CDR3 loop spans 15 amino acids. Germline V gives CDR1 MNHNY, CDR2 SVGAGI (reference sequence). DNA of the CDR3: TGTGCCAGCAGTTACTCAGGACTAGTGGGCAATGAGCAGTTCTTC. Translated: CASSYSGLVGNEQFF.

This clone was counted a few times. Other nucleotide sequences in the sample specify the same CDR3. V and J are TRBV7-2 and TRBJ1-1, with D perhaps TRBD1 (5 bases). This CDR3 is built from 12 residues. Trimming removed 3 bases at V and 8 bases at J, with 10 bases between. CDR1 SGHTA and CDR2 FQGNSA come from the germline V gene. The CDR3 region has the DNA TGTGCCAGCAGCTTCCCGGGACGGGAAGCTTTCTTT. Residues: CASSFPGREAFF. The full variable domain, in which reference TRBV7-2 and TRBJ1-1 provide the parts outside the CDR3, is GAGVSQSPSNKVTEKGKDVELRCDPISGHTALYWYRQSLGQGLEFLIYFQGNSAPDKSGLPSDRFSAERTGGSVSTLTIQRTQQEDSAVYLCASSFPGREAFFGQGTRLTVV.

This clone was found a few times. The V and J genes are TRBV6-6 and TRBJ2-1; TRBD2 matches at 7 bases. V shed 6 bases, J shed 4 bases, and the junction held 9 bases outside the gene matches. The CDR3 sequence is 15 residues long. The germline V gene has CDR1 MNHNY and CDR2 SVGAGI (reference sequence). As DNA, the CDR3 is TGTGCCAGCAGGGAACGGACTAGTTTGTACAATGAGCAGTTCTTC. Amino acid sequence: CASRERTSLYNEQFF.

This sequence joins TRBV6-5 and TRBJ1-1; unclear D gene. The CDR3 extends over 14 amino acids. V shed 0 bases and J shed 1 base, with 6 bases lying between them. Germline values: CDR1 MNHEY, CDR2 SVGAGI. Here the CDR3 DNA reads TGTGCCAGCAGTTACTCGGGTGAGAACACTGAAGCTTTCTTT. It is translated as CASSYSGENTEAFF.

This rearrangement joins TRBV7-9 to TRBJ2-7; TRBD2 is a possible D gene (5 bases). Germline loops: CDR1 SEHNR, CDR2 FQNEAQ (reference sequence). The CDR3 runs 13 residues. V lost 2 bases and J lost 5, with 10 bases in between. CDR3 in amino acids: CASSLSPGDEQYF. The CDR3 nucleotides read TGTGCCAGCAGCTTAAGTCCCGGGGACGAGCAGTACTTC.

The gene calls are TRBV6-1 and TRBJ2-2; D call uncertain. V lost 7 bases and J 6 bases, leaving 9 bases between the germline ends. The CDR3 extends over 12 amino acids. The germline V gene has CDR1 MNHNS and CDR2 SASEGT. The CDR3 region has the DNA TGTGCCAGCAAGGAGTGGGCCGGGGAGCTGTTTTTT. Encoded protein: CASKEWAGELFF.

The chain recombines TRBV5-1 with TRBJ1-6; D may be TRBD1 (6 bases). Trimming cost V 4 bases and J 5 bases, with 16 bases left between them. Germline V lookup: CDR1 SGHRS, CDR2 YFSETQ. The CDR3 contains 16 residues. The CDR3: CASSLTGTPNNSPLHF. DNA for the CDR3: TGCGCCAGCAGCCTCACCGGGACACCAAATAATTCACCCCTCCACTTT.

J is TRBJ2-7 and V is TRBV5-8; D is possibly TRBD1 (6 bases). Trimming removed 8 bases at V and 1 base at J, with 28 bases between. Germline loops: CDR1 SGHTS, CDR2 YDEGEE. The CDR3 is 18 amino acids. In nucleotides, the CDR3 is TGTGCCAGTTACTGGGGACATGGAGATATCAGGCCATCCTACGAGCAGTACTTC. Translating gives CASYWGHGDIRPSYEQYF.